This T cell receptor beta chain was sequenced in a study of OX40 agonist ivuxolimab in advanced cancers. A note on the overall study: Ivuxolimab was an agonistic, fully human IgG2 monoclonal antibody directed against OX40 (CD134), a costimulatory receptor. Three dose-escalation patients achieved partial responses, one with hepatocellular carcinoma and two with cutaneous melanoma. Of the 50 to 55 patients in dose escalation, about 19 had hepatocellular carcinoma, around 15 had melanoma, 9 had renal cell carcinoma and 9 had head and neck cancer. Patients were allowed to have had prior anti-PD-1, anti-PD-L1 or anti-CTLA-4 therapy, and about 40% of the dose-escalation patients had been treated with checkpoint inhibitors. Intravenous ivuxolimab was administered to patients every 2 weeks at six dose levels: 0.01, 0.1, 0.3, 1.5, 3 and 10 mg/kg. The paper describes the monotherapy dose-escalation part (N of about 47 patients) of the phase I trial of ivuxolimab. In the dose-escalation cohort, 70% to 90% of patients were male, and the mean age was 60 years with a range of roughly 20 to 85. Peripheral TCRbeta sequencing aimed to test whether ivuxolimab altered TCR sequence diversity and caused clonal T-cell expansion. General conclusions and limits of the study: In partial responders in the 0.1-3.0 mg/kg groups, normalized peripheral clonal expansion was found to be among the lowest, especially among CD8+ T cells. At doses of 0.1 to 3.0 mg/kg, clonal expansion of both CD4+ and CD8+ T cells in blood was seen between baseline and week 6. The antigen specificity of the clonally expanded peripheral T cells was not determined. After ivuxolimab, CD8+ T cells had more expanded clones than CD4+ T cells on average. Low levels of normalized T-cell clonal expansion were also shown by some nonresponding patients.

To sequence the TCRbeta CDR3 region, genomic DNA was isolated from the sorted cells. The immunoSEQ Assay was used for sequencing of TCRbeta CDR3 regions. TCRdb provides this immuneACCESS table in a form limited to in-frame rearrangements. Some clones are lacking; in checked studies, under half of them reflect an unresolved V gene, and why the rest are absent is not known. This sample comprises over 65,000 clones, over 75% of them detected only once. In total, the top ten clones hold about 5% of the sample. The trial excluded patients who had a history of autoimmune disease or were on systemic immunosuppression. Peripheral blood for TCR sequencing was collected from all dose cohorts at baseline, on cycle 4 day 1, and on cycle 7 day 1. The samples were taken from a phase I, first-in-human, multicenter, open-label dose-escalation trial of ivuxolimab. The trial enrolled adults with locally advanced or metastatic head and neck squamous cell, hepatocellular, melanoma or renal cell carcinoma. Before TCR sequencing, CD4+ T cells and CD8+ T cells from peripheral blood were sorted into separate populations.

CDR1 and CDR2, per the germline V gene, are MNHEY and SVGAGI. The CDR3, cysteine through phenylalanine, is 15 amino acids long. The kept DNA is CDR3 alone, 45 bases in frame from the first base. Cut back by 0 bases and 1 base, the V and J ends lie 8 bases apart. With regard to this clone: The antigen it recognizes is unknown. There are no base qualities to consult, and no much larger clone falls within one base.

The material sequenced was CD4+ or CD8+ T cells sorted from blood, taken in a trial of the OX40 agonist ivuxolimab. This receptor chain uses TRBV6-5 and TRBJ2-3; too little of a D gene remains to name it. This TCR was sampled from an adult with an advanced solid tumor such as melanoma, head and neck, liver or kidney cancer. At the DNA level, the sequence is TGTGCCAGCAGTTACTCGGGCCTACGCACAGATACGCAGTATTTT. Protein translation: CASSYSGLRTDTQYF.